The entry that follows covers one T cell receptor (beta chain) sequence. The antigen remains undetermined. The data are from a study of T-cell memory formation after mild COVID-19. From the 5' RACE reads, TCRdb called clonotypes with MiXCR, one entry per CDR3 protein. The table includes 250,000 to 300,000 distinct CDR3 sequences, roughly 18% detected once. Germline-derived CDR1 and CDR2 are MNHNY and SVGAGI (reference sequence). V lost 5 bases, J lost 3 bases, and 3 bases stayed unmatched. This CDR3 has 14 amino acids. Findings and limits, study-wide: Chiefly within CM and EM were the contracting CD4+ clones; CD8+ ones were within EMRA.

Sequencing used PBMCs or a T cell subset sorted from them (not recorded which). The chain joins TRBV6-6 to TRBJ2-1, with 8 bases fitting TRBD2. This receptor was taken from a man between 18 and 29 years old who had mild COVID-19 (a few samples of this study predate the infection). Cell type and time point are not known. This CDR3 is CASSPREGYNEQFF. The CDR3 DNA sequence: TGTGCCAGCAGTCCCCGGGAGGGCTACAATGAGCAGTTCTTC.